These 17 T cell receptor beta chains originate from one sample sequenced in a study of regulatory T cells in long-lasting Graves disease. With iRepertoire HTBI primers and Arm-PCR of CDR3 regions, TCR beta libraries were built. Via MiXCR, TCRdb re-called the multiplex PCR reads, giving one row per CDR3 protein. The top ten hold about a quarter of the sample, which has 400,000 or so distinct CDR3 sequences, 23% seen once. The sample's time point: persistent/refractory GD, antithyroid drugs over 5 years with positive TRAb. Extracted RNA from PBMCs served as the source of the TCR library. Sequencing used peripheral blood mononuclear cells (PBMCs), obtained when the disease was refractory, from a patient treated with antithyroid drugs. Receptor source: a female donor with Graves disease.

The table lists this clonotype with a few counts. This chain connects TRBV3-1 to TRBJ1-5; a possible D gene is TRBD1 (6 bases). The CDR3 spans 13 residues. Trimming removed 1 base from V and 6 bases from J, with 7 bases in between. Germline V gene sequence: CDR1 LGHDT, CDR2 YNNKEL (reference sequence). This chain's CDR3 is CASSQARGQPQHF. The CDR3 nucleotides read TGTGCCAGCAGCCAAGCCAGGGGTCAGCCCCAGCATTTT.

This chain joins TRBV18 and TRBJ1-4, with a possible D match to TRBD1 (5 bases). CDR1 and CDR2 from the germline V gene are KGHSH and LQKENI. The CDR3 covers 14 residues. Trimming pared 0 bases from V and 7 bases from J, leaving 9 bases between. CDR3 protein: CASSPPPGGEKLFF. The CDR3 coding sequence is TGTGCCAGCTCACCACCTCCGGGGGGTGAAAAACTGTTTTTT. Full variable domain (missing parts from reference TRBV18 and TRBJ1-4): NAGVMQNPRHLVRRRGQEARLRCSPMKGHSHVYWYRQLPEEGLKFMVYLQKENIIDESGMPKERFSAEFPKEGPSILRIQQVVRGDSAAYFCASSPPPGGEKLFFGSGTQLSVL.

This clonotype was seen more than once but under ten times. V usage is TRBV4-2 and J usage is TRBJ1-2, with 7 nucleotides matching TRBD1. Germline V gene data show CDR1 as LGHNA and CDR2 as YNFKEQ. The V segment lost 1 base and the J segment 3 bases; nucleotides outside the gene matches: 2. The CDR3 loop spans 14 amino acids. CDR3 loop: CASSQATGHYGYTF. The CDR3 region has the DNA TGTGCCAGCAGCCAAGCGACAGGGCACTATGGCTACACCTTC.

V and J are TRBV3-1 and TRBJ2-7; 12 nucleotides agree with TRBD2. This CDR3 has 14 amino acids. Germline V CDR1 and CDR2: LGHDT, YNNKEL (reference sequence). The ends lost 6 bases at V and 5 bases at J; junction bases unmatched: 5. The CDR3 DNA reads TGTGCCAGCAGTCGACTAGCGGGAGTCGACGAGCAGTACTTC. Amino acids: CASSRLAGVDEQYF.

This clonotype was picked up a small number of times. The V call is TRBV5-5, the J call TRBJ1-2; 7 bases match TRBD1. The CDR3 is 14 residues long. Germline V gives CDR1 SGHKS, CDR2 YYEKEE (reference sequence). V was pared by 2 bases and J by 4 bases, with 5 bases of the junction left unmatched. The CDR3 reads CASSFRDSFYGYTF. The CDR3 nucleotides read TGTGCCAGCAGCTTCCGGGACAGCTTCTATGGCTACACCTTC.

This clonotype was seen only a few times. The J gene is TRBJ1-6, the V gene TRBV12-3 or TRBV12-4; 7 nucleotides align to TRBD1. The CDR3 has 17 residues. J was trimmed by 4 bases and V by 3 bases; bases with no gene match: 9. CDR3 loop: CASSLGTVGGYNSPLHF. In DNA, the CDR3 is TGTGCCAGCAGTTTGGGGACAGTGGGGGGATATAATTCACCCCTCCACTTT.

The DNA for the CDR3 is TGTGCCAGCAGCGTTCGGGGAGGCGGGCCTAGCTCCTACGAGCAGTACTTC. Translating gives CASSVRGGGPSSYEQYF. This sequence joins TRBV9 and TRBJ2-7, with TRBD2 as a possible D gene (6 bases). The CDR3 spans 17 residues. V lost 2 bases and J 0 bases, leaving 18 bases between the germline ends. CDR1 is SGDLS, CDR2 YYNGEE, per germline.

This clonotype occurred a few times. The rearrangement uses TRBV3-1 and TRBJ2-6; no firm D call. The V gene's germline CDR1 is LGHDT and CDR2 YNNKEL (reference sequence). V was clipped by 1 base and J by 1 base, with 8 bases between them. The CDR3 is made up of 16 amino acids. In DNA, the CDR3 is TGTGCCAGCAGCCAAGGCGGTTGGTCTGGGGCCAACGTCCTGACTTTC. Translating it yields CASSQGGWSGANVLTF.

This sequence joins TRBV6-1 and TRBJ2-2, with 7 bases lining up with TRBD1. This CDR3 has 16 residues. The V segment lost 6 bases and the J segment 1 base; nucleotides outside the gene matches: 8. Germline CDR1 MNHNS, CDR2 SASEGT. The CDR3 is CASSPQRQGNTGELFF. The CDR3 nucleotides read TGTGCCAGCAGCCCCCAGCGACAGGGGAACACCGGGGAGCTGTTTTTT.

The chain is built from TRBV3-1 and TRBJ2-3, with 8 bases aligning to TRBD2. The CDR3 contains 16 residues. V gave up 1 base and J gave up 1 base; unmatched junction bases: 4. The germline gives CDR1 LGHDT, CDR2 YNNKEL (reference sequence). The CDR3 DNA reads TGTGCCAGCAGCCAAGGTCCAGCGGGAGGCACAGATACGCAGTATTTT. It translates to CASSQGPAGGTDTQYF.

This clonotype was counted ten times or more. The chain carries TRBV20-1 and TRBJ2-7, with 9 bases that match TRBD2. V dropped 1 base and J dropped 5; count of bases not matched to a gene: 9. Germline-derived CDR1 and CDR2 are DFQATT and SNEGSKA (reference sequence). The CDR3 is 15 amino acids. The CDR3 spells CSARGLAGDIDEQYF. For the CDR3, the DNA is TGCAGTGCTAGAGGATTAGCGGGAGATATCGACGAGCAGTACTTC.

The CDR3, as DNA: TGTGCCAGCAGCTTAGATGGGGGCATCTATGGCTACACCTTC. Translating gives CASSLDGGIYGYTF. V usage is TRBV7-9 and J usage is TRBJ1-2; D may be TRBD1 (6 bases). V gave up 1 base and J gave up 4 bases, with 10 bases separating them. Germline V gives CDR1 SEHNR, CDR2 FQNEAQ (reference sequence). The CDR3 length is 14 residues.

This clonotype showed up just a few times. The chain employs TRBV11-2 and TRBJ1-5, with D uncertain. Germline V lookup: CDR1 SGHAT, CDR2 FQNNGV. The V gene lost 2 bases and the J gene lost 3 bases, with 5 bases spanning the gap. The CDR3 covers 13 residues. CDR3 sequence reads: CASSLYDNQPQHF. In DNA, the CDR3 is TGTGCCAGCAGCTTATATGACAATCAGCCCCAGCATTTT.

This clonotype was counted only a few times. V and J are TRBV10-2 and TRBJ1-5; D not certain. The CDR3 is 14 amino acids. With 6 bases removed from V and 5 bases from J, the gap between germline ends came to 14 bases. Germline V CDR1 and CDR2: WSHSY, SAAADI. This chain's CDR3 is CASSRGLPDQPQHF. In nucleotides, the CDR3 is TGCGCCAGCAGCCGTGGACTGCCTGATCAGCCCCAGCATTTT.

This clonotype was counted a few times. The genes are TRBV19 and TRBJ2-7; 10 bases match TRBD2. Germline CDR1 is LNHDA and CDR2 is SQIVND (reference sequence). V gave up 6 bases and J gave up 0 bases; unmatched junction bases: 8. The CDR3 contains 16 residues. CDR3 DNA: TGTGCCAGTAGGGTAGCGGGAGGTCCCAGCTCCTACGAGCAGTACTTC. It translates to CASRVAGGPSSYEQYF.

The chain carries TRBV6-1 and TRBJ1-5; TRBD1 matches at 9 bases. Germline V lookup: CDR1 MNHNS, CDR2 SASEGT. The CDR3 is made up of 14 amino acids. Trimming removed 7 bases from V and 7 bases from J; junction bases left unmatched: 8. As DNA, the CDR3 is TGTGCCAGCAACATACAGGGGGCAGACCAGCCCCAGCATTTT. Residues: CASNIQGADQPQHF.

This clonotype was observed many times. J is TRBJ2-5 and V is TRBV11-2, with D maybe TRBD2 (6 bases). This CDR3 contains 15 residues. Germline CDR1 reads SGHAT; CDR2 reads FQNNGV. V was cut by 5 bases and J by 3 bases, with 16 bases left in between. CDR3 bases: TGTGCCAGCAGCGCCACGGGACTGAGGAAAGAGACCCAGTACTTC. This encodes CASSATGLRKETQYF.